Below, 20 T cell receptor beta chains from the same sample are listed, as sequenced in a study of blood T cell repertoires in COVID-19 (TCRdb year 2020). Libraries were made using the immunoSEQ multiplex PCR assay. TCRdb provides this immuneACCESS table in a form limited to in-frame rearrangements. Some clones are lacking; in checked studies, under half of them reflect an unresolved V gene, and why the rest are absent is not known. Counted in this sample were 70,000 or so clones; over 70% of them appeared once. About 15% of the sample is held by the ten biggest clonotypes. Sequencing used peripheral blood. The receptors come from a man in his sixties with acute or convalescent COVID-19.

The rearrangement links TRBV4-3 to TRBJ2-3; 11 nucleotides align to TRBD2. The CDR3 sequence is 18 residues long. Germline values: CDR1 LGHNA, CDR2 YSLEER. V shed 0 bases and J 3 bases; nucleotides not matched to a gene: 8. CDR3 bases: TGCGCCAGCAGCCAAGATGGGATCGGACTAGCGGGTACAGATACGCAGTATTTT. Its translation is CASSQDGIGLAGTDTQYF.

This chain joins TRBV11-2 and TRBJ2-7; tentatively, D is TRBD1 (5 bases). The V gene lost 6 bases and the J gene lost 0 bases, with 18 bases spanning the gap. This CDR3 has 16 residues. Germline V gives CDR1 SGHAT, CDR2 FQNNGV. The CDR3 coding sequence is TGTGCCAGCAGGTTTAGTGTTCAGGGTAGCTCCTACGAGCAGTACTTC. Translating it yields CASRFSVQGSSYEQYF. The full variable domain, with the rest looked up from reference TRBV11-2 and TRBJ2-7, is EAGVAQSPRYKIIEKRQSVAFWCNPISGHATLYWYQQILGQGPKLLIQFQNNGVVDDSQLPKDRFSAERLKGVDSTLKIQPAKLEDSAVYLCASRFSVQGSSYEQYFGPGTRLTVT.

The chain couples TRBV5-8 to TRBJ2-5; 8 bases fit TRBD1. The germline CDR1 and CDR2 sequences are SGHTS and YDEGEE. The CDR3 consists of 16 residues. V lost 5 bases and J lost 4; bases outside the gene matches: 13. The CDR3: CASRAGMGQVVETQYF. CDR3 sequence (DNA): TGTGCCAGCAGGGCGGGAATGGGACAGGTCGTAGAGACCCAGTACTTC.

The CDR3 spells CAWSGLATSSDTDTQYF. CDR3 DNA sequence: TGTGCCTGGAGTGGGCTAGCGACCTCCTCGGACACAGATACGCAGTATTTT. The genes are TRBV30 and TRBJ2-3, with D possibly being TRBD2 (6 bases). The germline V gene has CDR1 GTSNPN and CDR2 SVGIG (reference sequence). The CDR3 covers 17 residues. V lost 1 base and J 2 bases, leaving 19 bases between the germline ends.

This clone has a count of ten or more. The CDR3 region is CAFSGVSTDTQYF. DNA for the CDR3: TGTGCCTTTAGCGGGGTGAGCACAGATACGCAGTATTTT. The chain combines TRBV30 with TRBJ2-3, with 8 bases that match TRBD2. With 7 bases clipped from V and 0 bases from J, the junction kept 3 bases outside the gene matches. CDR1 is GTSNPN, CDR2 SVGIG, per germline (reference sequence). The CDR3 loop spans 13 amino acids.

The chain joins TRBV7-2 to TRBJ1-2; D is uncertain. This CDR3 has 12 amino acids. Trimming removed 2 bases at V and 4 bases at J, with 5 bases between. Germline CDR1 SGHTA, CDR2 FQGNSA. CDR3 loop: CASSLMSYGYTF. DNA for the CDR3: TGTGCCAGCAGCTTAATGAGCTATGGCTACACCTTC.

V is TRBV21-1 and J is TRBJ1-3; the listed D gene, TRBD1, was not tested against the DNA. TRBV21-1 is recorded as a pseudogene. The CDR3 contains 18 residues. In nucleotides, the CDR3 is TGTGCCAGCAGCACCCGGGAGGGACAGGGGAACTCTGGAAACACCATATATTTT. Translating it yields CASSTREGQGNSGNTIYF.

J is TRBJ1-1 and V is TRBV29-1, with D possibly TRBD1 on 5 matching bases. Deletions cut 6 bases from V and 3 bases from J, with 17 bases between. Looked up from germline, CDR1 is SQVTM and CDR2 is ANQGSEA. The CDR3 is 14 residues long. The CDR3 here is CSVRAGGLDTEAFF. The CDR3 DNA sequence: TGCAGCGTCCGGGCGGGGGGGTTAGACACTGAAGCTTTCTTT.

The chain uses TRBV6-6 and TRBJ1-2, with 10 bases identical to TRBD1. This CDR3 has 14 residues. Germline lookup yields CDR1 MNHNY and CDR2 SVGAGI (reference sequence). V shed 2 bases and J 7 bases; nucleotides not matched to a gene: 4. CDR3 in DNA: TGTGCCAGCAGTTACCGTGGACAGGGGGGTGGCTACACCTTC. Translation gives CASSYRGQGGGYTF.

The J gene is TRBJ1-4, the V gene TRBV7-6, with TRBD1 matching 9 bases. The CDR3 has 15 amino acids. Germline assignment: CDR1 SGHVS and CDR2 FNYEAQ. Trimming removed 2 bases from V and 7 bases from J; junction bases left unmatched: 5. CDR3 sequence reads: CASSLNRGQREKLFF. CDR3 nucleotides: TGTGCCAGCAGCTTAAACAGGGGGCAACGTGAAAAACTGTTTTTT.

The genes are TRBV3-1 (or the pseudogene TRBV3-2) and TRBJ1-4; 8 bases are a match to TRBD1. The germline CDR1 and CDR2 sequences are LGHDT and YNNKEL (reference sequence). J lost 1 base, V lost 4 bases, and 5 bases had no gene match. The length of the CDR3 is 16 residues. The CDR3 nucleotides are TGTGCCAGCAGCCCCTCTGACAGGGGAACTAATGAAAAACTGTTTTTT. Translated, it gives CASSPSDRGTNEKLFF.

The chain uses TRBV18 and TRBJ2-4, with 9 bases fitting TRBD1. Germline CDR1 reads KGHSH; CDR2 reads LQKENI. Germline trimming cut 5 bases from V and 0 bases from J; bases unmatched to any gene: 8. The CDR3 extends over 17 amino acids. CDR3 sequence (DNA): TGTGCCAGCTCAATTCGGACAGGGGAATTAGCCAAAAACATTCAGTACTTC. Translated: CASSIRTGELAKNIQYF. Variable domain in full (rest from reference TRBV18 and TRBJ2-4): NAGVMQNPRHLVRRRGQEARLRCSPMKGHSHVYWYRQLPEEGLKFMVYLQKENIIDESGMPKERFSAEFPKEGPSILRIQQVVRGDSAAYFCASSIRTGELAKNIQYFGAGTRLSVL.

This sequence joins TRBV27 and TRBJ1-3, with 7 nucleotides matching TRBD1. The germline V gene encodes CDR1 MNHEY and CDR2 SMNVEV (reference sequence). Trimming took 4 bases from V and 4 from J; bases not matched to a gene: 7. CDR3 size: 15 residues. In nucleotides, the CDR3 is TGTGCCAGCAGTTGGCGAGGGGGCAACGGAAACACCATATATTTT. Amino acid sequence: CASSWRGGNGNTIYF.

The V and J genes are TRBV21-1 and TRBJ2-7; the tabulated D call, TRBD1, remains unverified against the DNA. TRBV21-1 is flagged as a pseudogene. There are 17 residues in the CDR3. CDR3 in amino acids: CASSKVVTGKGIYEQYF. In nucleotides, the CDR3 is TGTGCCAGCAGCAAAGTGGTGACAGGGAAAGGAATCTACGAGCAGTACTTC.

J is TRBJ1-2 and V is TRBV25-1, with D hard to call. This CDR3 region has 13 residues. The germline gives CDR1 MGHDK, CDR2 SYGVNS. V was shortened by 3 bases and J by 8 bases, with 13 bases between the two germline ends. The CDR3 coding sequence is TGTGCCAGCAGTGATAGCGTACAGCGGGGCTACACCTTC. This codes for CASSDSVQRGYTF.

The chain carries TRBV10-3 and TRBJ2-5; D not certain. The CDR3 consists of 11 residues. Trimming took 2 bases from V and 5 from J, leaving 3 bases between them. Germline CDR1 reads ENHRY; CDR2 reads SYGVKD. The CDR3: CAISEAETQYF. The CDR3 DNA sequence: TGTGCCATCAGTGAGGCGGAGACCCAGTACTTC.

This clone was picked up a small number of times. The rearrangement joins TRBV5-5 to TRBJ1-2; D is perhaps TRBD1 (6 bases). The V and J ends lost 3 bases and 2 bases respectively, with 11 bases between them. Germline lookup yields CDR1 SGHKS and CDR2 YYEKEE (reference sequence). CDR3 length equals 14 residues. CDR3 amino acids: CASSSQQGNYGYTF. As DNA, the CDR3 is TGTGCCAGCAGCTCGCAACAGGGAAACTATGGCTACACCTTC.

The J gene is TRBJ1-4, the V gene TRBV19; D is ambiguous. Germline V lookup: CDR1 LNHDA, CDR2 SQIVND (reference sequence). The length of the CDR3 is 14 residues. V shed 3 bases and J shed 8 bases, with 13 bases lying between them. CDR3: CASSMSGFREKLFF. DNA for the CDR3: TGTGCCAGTAGTATGTCGGGGTTTCGGGAAAAACTGTTTTTT.

CDR3 bases: TGCGCCAGCAGCCAAGCTACGGGACAGGGGATGAACACCATATATTTT. Translation: CASSQATGQGMNTIYF. The chain uses TRBV4-1 and TRBJ1-3; 10 bases map to TRBD1. Germline trimming cut 1 base from V and 7 bases from J; bases unmatched to any gene: 7. In germline, CDR1 is MGHRA, CDR2 YSYEKL. The CDR3 is 16 amino acids.

The rearrangement links TRBV10-3 to TRBJ2-7, with 10 bases lining up with TRBD1. The CDR3 has 14 residues. The trim removed 4 bases at V and 0 bases at J, leaving 0 bases unmatched. The germline V gene encodes CDR1 ENHRY and CDR2 SYGVKD. CDR3 in amino acids: CAISGTGGSYEQYF. The CDR3 nucleotides read TGTGCCATCAGTGGGACAGGGGGCTCCTACGAGCAGTACTTC.